This T cell receptor (beta chain) was identified in a study of T cell responses to AZD1222 COVID-19 vaccine. Notes on the study in general: Compared with day 0, the breadth and depth of the Spike-specific TCR repertoire rose significantly after two doses of AZD1222. Nearly half of spike-specific TCRs reportedly target variant regions that are unmutated in the B.1.351 and B.1.1.7 variants.

Measured with immunoSEQ multiplex PCR; TCRdb has only the in-frame clones, and not every one. This table has approximately 150,000 clones, roughly 88% appearing once. As regards this clone: Its antigen is currently unknown.

The CDR3 length is 17 residues. Germline loops: CDR1 LNHDA, CDR2 SQIVND (reference sequence). The J segment lost 2 bases and the V segment lost 8 bases, leaving 11 bases of the junction unmatched. Sequenced material: peripheral blood, taken on day 0 of AZD1222 vaccination. This clonotype originated in an adult in good health. V gene TRBV19 combines with J gene TRBJ2-2; 10 bases agree with TRBD1. The CDR3 coding sequence is TGTGCCAGTTCAAAGTTGGGACAGGGGAGAAACACCGGGGAGCTGTTTTTT. Its protein product is CASSKLGQGRNTGELFF. The full variable domain, with the rest looked up from reference TRBV19 and TRBJ2-2, is DGGITQSPKYLFRKEGQNVTLSCEQNLNHDAMYWYRQDPGQGLRLIYYSQIVNDFQKGDIAEGYSVSREKKESFPLTVTSAQKNPTAFYLCASSKLGQGRNTGELFFGEGSRLTVL.